The rows below give T cell receptor beta chains drawn from one sample of a study of Ad26.COV2.S vaccination and SARS-CoV-2 variants. Data came from immunoSEQ multiplex PCR; TCRdb stores just in-frame clones and leaves some out. The sample carries nearly 400,000 clones, 75% to 90% recorded once. This material consisted of peripheral blood, taken in a trial of Ad26.COV2.S vaccine versus placebo. Receptors originate from a person aged 18-60 years who received the Ad26.COV2.S COVID-19 vaccine or a placebo. Each CDR3 is given with its conserved first and last residue. The order of the fields is D gene, clone size, V gene, J gene, CDR3 protein, CDR3 DNA. A D gene is named only where the DNA matches it firmly. A row's size may be missing; if present it is once, few, many or a size class.

-,-,TRBV28,TRBJ1-3,CASSFSGAGNTIYF,TGTGCCAGCAGTTTTTCAGGGGCTGGAAACACCATATATTTT
-,-,TRBV5-6,TRBJ1-5,CASSLGNQPQHF,TGTGCCAGCAGCTTGGGCAATCAGCCCCAGCATTTT
-,-,TRBV5-4,TRBJ1-5,CASSQDRSNQPQHF,TGTGCCAGCAGCCAAGACAGGAGCAATCAGCCCCAGCATTTT
-,-,TRBV5-8,TRBJ2-5,CASRGTGETQYF,TGTGCCAGCAGGGGGACGGGTGAGACCCAGTACTTC
-,-,TRBV28,TRBJ1-2,CASSLSGANYGYTF,TGTGCCAGCAGTTTATCAGGGGCTAACTATGGCTACACCTTC
TRBD2,-,TRBV11-1,TRBJ2-7,CASSLGGRDEQYF,TGTGCCAGCAGCTTAGGCGGGAGGGACGAGCAGTACTTC
-,few,TRBV25-1,TRBJ2-7,CASGEADPREQYF,TGTGCCAGCGGCGAAGCGGACCCGCGGGAGCAGTACTTC
TRBD1,once,TRBV19,TRBJ1-5,CASRPNGQGDQPQHF,TGTGCCAGTAGGCCCAACGGACAGGGGGATCAGCCCCAGCATTTT
-,-,TRBV20-1,TRBJ1-1,CSASPAGPGEAFF,TGCAGTGCTAGTCCAGCGGGGCCTGGGGAAGCTTTCTTT
-,-,TRBV7-3,TRBJ2-1,CASSPSRGASYNEQFF,TGTGCCAGCAGCCCAAGTCGAGGGGCCTCCTACAATGAGCAGTTCTTC
-,-,TRBV7-2,TRBJ2-5,CASSLESQETQYF,TGTGCCAGCAGCTTAGAAAGCCAAGAGACCCAGTACTTC
TRBD2,-,TRBV29-1,TRBJ2-2,CSVLGLAGGRTGELFF,TGCAGCGTCTTAGGACTAGCGGGAGGGCGCACCGGGGAGCTGTTTTTT
-,-,TRBV30,TRBJ1-4,CAWSARATNEKLFF,TGTGCCTGGAGTGCCCGAGCAACTAATGAAAAACTGTTTTTT
TRBD1,-,TRBV2,TRBJ2-3,CASSRQGPDTQYF,TGTGCCAGCAGCCGACAGGGCCCAGATACGCAGTATTTT
-,-,TRBV12-3/TRBV12-4,TRBJ2-1,CASSETLGGQFF,TGTGCCAGCAGTGAGACACTAGGAGGGCAGTTCTTC
-,-,TRBV9,TRBJ1-1,CASSVVQGGRTEAFF,TGTGCCAGCAGCGTGGTACAGGGAGGGAGGACTGAAGCTTTCTTT
-,-,TRBV9,TRBJ2-1,CASSVAADHNEQFF,TGTGCCAGCAGCGTAGCAGCGGACCACAATGAGCAGTTCTTC
-,-,TRBV6-5,TRBJ1-2,CASSLRTYGYTF,TGTGCCAGCAGTTTAAGGACCTATGGCTACACCTTC
-,-,TRBV7-9,TRBJ2-3,CASSLMTFTDTQYF,TGTGCCAGCAGCTTAATGACTTTCACAGATACGCAGTATTTT
TRBD2,once,TRBV5-1,TRBJ2-5,CASSLELAEETQYF,TGCGCCAGCAGCTTGGAACTAGCGGAAGAGACCCAGTACTTC
TRBD2,once,TRBV11-3,TRBJ2-1,CASSWGSGTNAYNEQFF,TGTGCCAGCAGCTGGGGATCCGGGACTAACGCCTACAATGAGCAGTTCTTC
-,-,TRBV28,TRBJ2-2,CASRQDRGTGELFF,TGTGCCAGCAGACAAGATAGGGGAACCGGGGAGCTGTTTTTT
TRBD1,-,TRBV5-4,TRBJ2-1,CASSSRTGKYNEQFF,TGTGCCAGCAGCAGCCGGACAGGGAAGTACAATGAGCAGTTCTTC
-,-,TRBV6-5,TRBJ2-1,CASSYSIAAAYNEQFF,TGTGCCAGCAGTTACTCGATCGCAGCTGCCTACAATGAGCAGTTCTTC
TRBD2,-,TRBV2,TRBJ2-1,CATILNSGRKSYNEQFF,TGTGCCACCATACTTAATAGCGGGAGGAAGTCCTACAATGAGCAGTTCTTC
TRBD2,-,TRBV2,TRBJ2-2,CASSLSGRNTGELFF,TGTGCCAGCAGCCTTAGCGGGAGGAACACCGGGGAGCTGTTTTTT
-,once,TRBV5-5,TRBJ1-4,CASTLDATNEKLFF,TGTGCCAGCACCCTCGATGCAACTAATGAAAAACTGTTTTTT
TRBD1,once,TRBV3-1/TRBV3-2,TRBJ1-6,CASSIGQGVNSPLHF,TGTGCCAGCAGCATAGGACAGGGCGTGAATTCACCCCTCCACTTT
TRBD2,-,TRBV6-2/TRBV6-3,TRBJ2-1,CASSKRLAEPRNEQFF,TGTGCCAGCAGTAAACGACTAGCGGAGCCCCGCAATGAGCAGTTCTTC
TRBD1,once,TRBV7-2,TRBJ1-1,CASSPFGDRAEAFF,TGTGCCAGCAGCCCGTTCGGGGACAGGGCTGAAGCTTTCTTT
TRBD1,-,TRBV2,TRBJ2-7,CASRAYGTGTYEQYF,TGTGCCAGCCGGGCATACGGGACAGGGACTTACGAGCAGTACTTC
-,-,TRBV10-3,TRBJ1-2,CAISALGYGYTF,TGTGCCATCAGTGCATTGGGCTATGGCTACACCTTC
TRBD1,-,TRBV6-5,TRBJ2-7,CATSPGQGATYEQYF,TGTGCCACCTCCCCGGGACAGGGGGCTACGTACGAGCAGTACTTC
-,-,TRBV20-1,TRBJ2-1,CSADLDEQFF,TGCAGTGCTGATCTAGATGAGCAGTTCTTC
-,-,TRBV7-2,TRBJ2-7,CASSLATYEQYF,TGTGCCAGCAGCTTAGCCACCTACGAGCAGTACTTC
-,-,TRBV30,TRBJ2-7,CAWSVGSGYEQYF,TGTGCCTGGAGTGTAGGGAGCGGCTACGAGCAGTACTTC
-,-,TRBV7-3,TRBJ1-2,CASSEGQGGGYTF,TGTGCCAGCAGCGAAGGGCAGGGTGGTGGCTACACCTTC
TRBD1,-,TRBV11-2,TRBJ2-1,CASSLWDSQQFF,TGTGCCAGCAGCTTATGGGACAGCCAGCAGTTCTTC